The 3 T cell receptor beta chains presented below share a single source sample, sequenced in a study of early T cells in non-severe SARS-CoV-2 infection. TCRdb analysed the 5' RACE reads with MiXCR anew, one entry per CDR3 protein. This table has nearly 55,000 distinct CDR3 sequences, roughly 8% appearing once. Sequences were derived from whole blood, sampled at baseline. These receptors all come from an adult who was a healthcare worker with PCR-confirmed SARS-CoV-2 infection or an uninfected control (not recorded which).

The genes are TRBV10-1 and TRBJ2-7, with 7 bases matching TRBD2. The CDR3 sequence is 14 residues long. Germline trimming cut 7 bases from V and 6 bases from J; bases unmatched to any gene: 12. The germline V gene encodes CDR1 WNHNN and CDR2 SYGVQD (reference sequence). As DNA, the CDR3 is TGCGCCAGCACCTCCGGCGCGGGAGCTGCCGAGCAGTACTTC. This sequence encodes CASTSGAGAAEQYF.

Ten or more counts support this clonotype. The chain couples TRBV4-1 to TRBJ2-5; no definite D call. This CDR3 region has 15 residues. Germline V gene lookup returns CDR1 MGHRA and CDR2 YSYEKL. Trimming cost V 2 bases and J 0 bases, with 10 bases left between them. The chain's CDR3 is CASSQQEMYQETQYF. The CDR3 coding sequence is TGCGCCAGCAGCCAACAGGAAATGTACCAAGAGACCCAGTACTTC.

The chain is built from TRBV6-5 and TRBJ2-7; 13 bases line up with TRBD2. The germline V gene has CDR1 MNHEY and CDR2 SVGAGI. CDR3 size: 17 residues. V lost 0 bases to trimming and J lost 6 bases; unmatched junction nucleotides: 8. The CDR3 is CASSYSSLAGGLSEQYF. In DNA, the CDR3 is TGTGCCAGCAGTTACTCCTCACTAGCGGGAGGGCTGAGCGAGCAGTACTTC.